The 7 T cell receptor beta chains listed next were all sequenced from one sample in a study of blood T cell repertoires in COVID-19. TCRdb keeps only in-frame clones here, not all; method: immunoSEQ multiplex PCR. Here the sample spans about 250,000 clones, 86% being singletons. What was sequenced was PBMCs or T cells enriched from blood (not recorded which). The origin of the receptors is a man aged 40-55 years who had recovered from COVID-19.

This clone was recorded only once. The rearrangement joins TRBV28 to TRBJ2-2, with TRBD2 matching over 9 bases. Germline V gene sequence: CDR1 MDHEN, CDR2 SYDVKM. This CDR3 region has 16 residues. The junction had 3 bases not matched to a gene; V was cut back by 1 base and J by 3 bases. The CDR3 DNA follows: TGTGCCAGCAGTTTATCAGCGGGGGGCTACACCGGGGAGCTGTTTTTT. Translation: CASSLSAGGYTGELFF.

The CDR3: CASSQNRQGHEQYF. CDR3 bases: TGTGCCAGCAGCCAAAATCGACAGGGCCACGAGCAGTACTTC. The V call is TRBV3-1 (or the pseudogene TRBV3-2), the J call TRBJ2-7; 7 nucleotides match TRBD1. The length of the CDR3 is 14 residues. Germline CDR1 reads LGHDT; CDR2 reads YNNKEL (reference sequence). Unmatched junction bases numbered 6, after V lost 2 bases and J lost 5 bases.

The CDR3 protein is CASSPMMSGTEAFF. Here the CDR3 DNA reads TGTGCCAGCAGCCCTATGATGTCGGGCACTGAAGCTTTCTTT. The V gene is TRBV11-2, the J gene TRBJ1-1; D remains ambiguous. Germline CDR1 is SGHAT and CDR2 is FQNNGV. V lost 5 bases, J lost 4 bases, and 14 bases lay in between. CDR3 length equals 14 residues.

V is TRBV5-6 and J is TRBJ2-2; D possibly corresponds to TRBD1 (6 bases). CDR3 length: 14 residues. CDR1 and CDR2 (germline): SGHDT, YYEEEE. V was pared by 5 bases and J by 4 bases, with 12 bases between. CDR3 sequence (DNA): TGTGCCAGCAGAACGGGACAATCCACCGGGGAGCTGTTTTTT. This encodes CASRTGQSTGELFF.

CDR3 region: CASSRTRKLGRYQETQYF. The CDR3 DNA follows: TGTGCCAGCAGCCGGACCCGTAAGCTCGGGAGATACCAAGAGACCCAGTACTTC. This chain links TRBV13 with TRBJ2-5, with D perhaps TRBD2 (6 bases). There are 18 residues in the CDR3. Between the trimmed V and J ends, which lost 5 bases and 0 bases, there was a span of 22 bases. Per germline, CDR1 PRHDT and CDR2 FYEKMQ (reference sequence).

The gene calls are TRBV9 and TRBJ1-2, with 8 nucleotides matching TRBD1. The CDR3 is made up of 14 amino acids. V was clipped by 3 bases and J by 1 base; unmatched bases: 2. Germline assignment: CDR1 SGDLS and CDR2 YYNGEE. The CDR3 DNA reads TGTGCCAGCAGCGCGGGACAGGTTAACTATGGCTACACCTTC. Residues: CASSAGQVNYGYTF.

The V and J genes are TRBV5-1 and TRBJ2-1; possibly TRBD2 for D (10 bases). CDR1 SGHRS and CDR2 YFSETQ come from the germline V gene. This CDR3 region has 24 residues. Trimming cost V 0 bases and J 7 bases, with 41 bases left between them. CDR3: CASSLDRGLIASSGSSLDANEQFF. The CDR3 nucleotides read TGCGCCAGCAGCTTGGACAGGGGGCTTATCGCGTCTAGCGGGAGCTCCCTGGATGCTAATGAGCAGTTCTTC.